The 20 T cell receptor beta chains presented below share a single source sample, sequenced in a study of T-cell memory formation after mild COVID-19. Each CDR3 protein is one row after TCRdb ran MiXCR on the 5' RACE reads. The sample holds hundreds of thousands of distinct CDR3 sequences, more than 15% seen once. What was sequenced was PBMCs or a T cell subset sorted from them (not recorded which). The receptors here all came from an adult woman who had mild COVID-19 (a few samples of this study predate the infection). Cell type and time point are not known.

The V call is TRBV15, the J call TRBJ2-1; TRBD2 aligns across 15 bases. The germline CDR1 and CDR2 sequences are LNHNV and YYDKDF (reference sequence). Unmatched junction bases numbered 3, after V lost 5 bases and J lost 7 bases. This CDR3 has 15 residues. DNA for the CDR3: TGTGCCACCAGCCCAGGGACTAGCGGGAGGAATGAGCAGTTCTTC. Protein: CATSPGTSGRNEQFF.

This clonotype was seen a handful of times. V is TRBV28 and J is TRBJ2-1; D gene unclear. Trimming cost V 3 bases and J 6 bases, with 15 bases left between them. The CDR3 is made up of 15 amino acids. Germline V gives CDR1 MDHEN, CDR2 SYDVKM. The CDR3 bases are TGTGCCAGCAGTTTCATGATAGAAGGTAGCAATGAGCAGTTCTTC. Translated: CASSFMIEGSNEQFF.

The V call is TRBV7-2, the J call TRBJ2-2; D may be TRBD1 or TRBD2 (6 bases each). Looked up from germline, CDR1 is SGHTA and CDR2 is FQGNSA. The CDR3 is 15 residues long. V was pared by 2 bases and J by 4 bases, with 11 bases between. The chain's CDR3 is CASSLSEGGTGELFF. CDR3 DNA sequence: TGTGCCAGCAGCTTATCTGAGGGGGGCACCGGGGAGCTGTTTTTT.

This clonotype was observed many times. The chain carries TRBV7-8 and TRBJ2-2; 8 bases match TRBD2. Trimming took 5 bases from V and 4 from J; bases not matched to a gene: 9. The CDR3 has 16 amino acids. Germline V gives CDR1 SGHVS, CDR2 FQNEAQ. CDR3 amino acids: CASSPNSGAGTGELFF. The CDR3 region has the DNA TGTGCCAGCAGCCCTAATAGCGGGGCCGGCACCGGGGAGCTGTTTTTT.

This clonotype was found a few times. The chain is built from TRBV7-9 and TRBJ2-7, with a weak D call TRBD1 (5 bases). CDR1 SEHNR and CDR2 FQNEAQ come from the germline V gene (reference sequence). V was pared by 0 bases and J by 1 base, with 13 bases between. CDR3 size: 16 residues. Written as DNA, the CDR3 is TGTGCCAGCAGCTTAGCGTTAGGGGCAGCGTCCTACGAGCAGTACTTC. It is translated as CASSLALGAASYEQYF.

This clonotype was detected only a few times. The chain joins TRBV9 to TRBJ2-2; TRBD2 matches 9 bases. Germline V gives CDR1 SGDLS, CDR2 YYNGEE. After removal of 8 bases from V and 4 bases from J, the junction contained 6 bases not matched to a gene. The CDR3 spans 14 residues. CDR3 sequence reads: CASNSGSVTGELFF. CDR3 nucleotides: TGTGCCAGTAATAGCGGGAGTGTCACCGGGGAGCTGTTTTTT.

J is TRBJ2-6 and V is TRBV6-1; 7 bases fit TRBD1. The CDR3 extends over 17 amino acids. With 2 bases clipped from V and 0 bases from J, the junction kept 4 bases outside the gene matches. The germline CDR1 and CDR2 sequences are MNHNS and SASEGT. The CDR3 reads CASSETGQSSGANVLTF. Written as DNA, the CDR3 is TGTGCCAGCAGTGAAACGGGACAGTCCTCTGGGGCCAACGTCCTGACTTTC.

CDR3 sequence: CASSELSAGEYEQYF. The DNA for the CDR3 is TGTGCCAGCAGTGAATTGTCGGCCGGGGAATACGAGCAGTACTTC. The V and J genes are TRBV6-1 and TRBJ2-7; tentative D call: TRBD2 (5 bases). The V end lost 2 bases, the J end lost 4 bases, and 15 bases lay between the germline ends. CDR3 length: 15 amino acids. Per germline, CDR1 MNHNS and CDR2 SASEGT.

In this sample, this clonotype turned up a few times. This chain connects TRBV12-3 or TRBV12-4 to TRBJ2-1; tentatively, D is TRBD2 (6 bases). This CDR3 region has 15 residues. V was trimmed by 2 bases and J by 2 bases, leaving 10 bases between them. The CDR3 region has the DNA TGTGCCAGCAGTTTAAGGGACTTGCCCTACAATGAGCAGTTCTTC. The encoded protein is CASSLRDLPYNEQFF.

CDR3 bases: TGTGCCAGCAGCTTAGACGTCAGGGCCCGCGGCTATGGCTACACCTTC. Translating gives CASSLDVRARGYGYTF. V and J are TRBV11-3 and TRBJ1-2; D is possibly TRBD1 (5 bases). Trimming shortened V by 0 bases and J by 4 bases, and 15 bases separated the two germline ends. Per the germline V gene, CDR1 is SGHNT and CDR2 is YENEEA. The CDR3 contains 16 residues.

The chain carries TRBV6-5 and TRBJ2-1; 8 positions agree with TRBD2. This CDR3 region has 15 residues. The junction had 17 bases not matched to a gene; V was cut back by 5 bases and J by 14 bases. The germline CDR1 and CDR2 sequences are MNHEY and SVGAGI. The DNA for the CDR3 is TGTGCCAGCAGTCCTTTAGCGGGACATCTATCGTCGGAGTTCTTC. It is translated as CASSPLAGHLSSEFF.

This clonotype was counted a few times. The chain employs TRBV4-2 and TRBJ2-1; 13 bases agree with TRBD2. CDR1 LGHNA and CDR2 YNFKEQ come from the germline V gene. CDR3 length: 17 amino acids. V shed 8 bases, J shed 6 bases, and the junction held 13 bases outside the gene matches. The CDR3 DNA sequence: TGTGCCAGCGGGGCCAGGACTAGCGGGAGTTTCGGCAATGAGCAGTTCTTC. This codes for CASGARTSGSFGNEQFF.

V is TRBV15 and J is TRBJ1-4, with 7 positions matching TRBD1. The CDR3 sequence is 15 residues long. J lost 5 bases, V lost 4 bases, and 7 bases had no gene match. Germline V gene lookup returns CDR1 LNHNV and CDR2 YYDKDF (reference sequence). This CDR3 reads CATSTRGKRNEKLFF. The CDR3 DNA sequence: TGTGCCACCAGCACCAGGGGGAAGAGGAATGAAAAACTGTTTTTT. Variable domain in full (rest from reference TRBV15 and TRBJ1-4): DAMVIQNPRYQVTQFGKPVTLSCSQTLNHNVMYWYQQKSSQAPKLLFHYYDKDFNNEADTPDNFQSRRPNTSFCFLDIRSPGLGDTAMYLCATSTRGKRNEKLFFGSGTQLSVL.

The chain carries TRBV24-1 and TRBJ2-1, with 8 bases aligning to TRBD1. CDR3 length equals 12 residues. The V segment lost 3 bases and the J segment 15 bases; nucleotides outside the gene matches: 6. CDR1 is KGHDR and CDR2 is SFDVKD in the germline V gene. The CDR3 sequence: CATSDVTGVPFF. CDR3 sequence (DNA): TGTGCCACCAGTGATGTGACAGGGGTGCCGTTCTTC.

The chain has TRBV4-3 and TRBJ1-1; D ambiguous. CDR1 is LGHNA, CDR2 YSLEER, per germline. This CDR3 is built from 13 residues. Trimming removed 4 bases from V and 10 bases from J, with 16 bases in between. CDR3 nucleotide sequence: TGCGCCAGCAGCCGTGATGAGGGCGGTGGAGCTTTCTTT. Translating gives CASSRDEGGGAFF.

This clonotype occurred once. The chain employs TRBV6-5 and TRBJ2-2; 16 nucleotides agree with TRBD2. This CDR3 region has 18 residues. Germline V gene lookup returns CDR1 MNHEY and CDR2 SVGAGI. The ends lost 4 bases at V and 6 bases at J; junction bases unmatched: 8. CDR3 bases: TGTGCCAGCAGTTTACCGGGACTAGCGGGAGGGATTCCCGGGGAGCTGTTTTTT. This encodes CASSLPGLAGGIPGELFF.

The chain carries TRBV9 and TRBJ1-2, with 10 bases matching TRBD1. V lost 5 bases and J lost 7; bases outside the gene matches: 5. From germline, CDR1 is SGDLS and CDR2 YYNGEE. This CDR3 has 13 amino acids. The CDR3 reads CASRETGGSGYTF. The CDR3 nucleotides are TGTGCCAGCAGAGAGACAGGGGGCTCTGGCTACACCTTC.

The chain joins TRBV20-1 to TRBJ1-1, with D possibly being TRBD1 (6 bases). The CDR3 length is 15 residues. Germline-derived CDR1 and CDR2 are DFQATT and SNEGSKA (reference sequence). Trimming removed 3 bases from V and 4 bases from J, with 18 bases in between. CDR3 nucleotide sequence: TGCAGTGCTAGGGTTACAGGGTATCTCAGCACTGAAGCTTTCTTT. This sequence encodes CSARVTGYLSTEAFF.

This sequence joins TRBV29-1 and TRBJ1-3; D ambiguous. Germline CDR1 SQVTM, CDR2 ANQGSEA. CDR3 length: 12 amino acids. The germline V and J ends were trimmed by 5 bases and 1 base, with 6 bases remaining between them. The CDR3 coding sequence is TGCAGCGTTATGGAGTCTGGAAACACCATATATTTT. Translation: CSVMESGNTIYF.

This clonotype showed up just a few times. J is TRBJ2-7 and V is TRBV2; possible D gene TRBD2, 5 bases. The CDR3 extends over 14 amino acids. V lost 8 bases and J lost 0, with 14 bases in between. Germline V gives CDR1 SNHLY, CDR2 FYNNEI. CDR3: CASQKRAVSYEQYF. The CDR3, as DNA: TGTGCCAGCCAGAAAAGAGCGGTCTCCTACGAGCAGTACTTC.